Here is one T cell receptor (beta chain) with its context. Its target is unknown. Second doses were pooled across both intervals (about 4 or about 12 weeks). This sample stems from a study of T cell responses to AZD1222 COVID-19 vaccine. Findings and caveats of the study: The sample set comprised mostly white British donors with more females, and clonal diversity was possibly underestimated. Spike-specific TCR depth and breadth grew after two AZD1222 doses. Spike was spanned by vaccine-associated CD4 TCRs, with dominance at 160-218 and 743-854.

The data were produced by immunoSEQ multiplex PCR, yet TCRdb's version contains in-frame clones alone and is incomplete. The data contain about 180,000 clones, approximately 86% of them singletons. Trimming left V 6 bases short and J 0 bases short, with 12 bases between. The CDR3 length is 16 residues. CDR1 and CDR2 from the germline V gene are KGHSH and LQKENI. The clonotype was recovered from an adult who received the AZD1222 COVID-19 vaccine. V and J are TRBV18 and TRBJ1-6, with D hard to call. Source: peripheral blood, taken 28 days after the second AZD1222 dose. The CDR3 loop is CASSPTQSSYNSPLHF. In DNA form, the CDR3 reads TGTGCCAGCTCCCCAACCCAGAGCTCCTATAATTCACCCCTCCACTTT.